Each of the 10 T cell receptor beta chains below was sequenced from the same sample in a study of blood T cell repertoires in COVID-19. Only in-frame clones appear in the TCRdb table, and some are missing; sequencing was by immunoSEQ multiplex PCR. Altogether some 200,000 clones are present, 83% being singletons, with the ten largest covering around 1.3%. The sample comprised peripheral blood. All receptors come from a woman in her thirties with COVID-19, enrolled during active disease.

The chain is built from TRBV6-5 and TRBJ1-5; 10 bases are a match to TRBD1. V lost 4 bases and J lost 5; bases outside the gene matches: 2. The V gene's germline CDR1 is MNHEY and CDR2 SVGAGI. The CDR3 sequence is 14 residues long. The CDR3 sequence is CASSSGQGYQPQHF. The CDR3 region has the DNA TGTGCCAGCAGTTCGGGACAGGGGTATCAGCCCCAGCATTTT.

V is TRBV7-9 and J is TRBJ1-5; D uncertain. Germline-derived CDR1 and CDR2 are SEHNR and FQNEAQ (reference sequence). The CDR3 loop spans 14 amino acids. V lost 5 bases to trimming and J lost 4 bases, with 12 bases between them. The CDR3 nucleotides read TGTGCCAGCAGCCCCCCAGGCAGAAATCAGCCCCAGCATTTT. Its protein is CASSPPGRNQPQHF. The variable domain in full, completed from reference TRBV7-9 and TRBJ1-5, reads DTGVSQNPRHKITKRGQNVTFRCDPISEHNRLYWYRQTLGQGPEFLTYFQNEAQLEKSRLLSDRFSAERPKGSFSTLEIQRTEQGDSAMYLCASSPPGRNQPQHFGDGTRLSIL.

The chain combines TRBV5-1 with TRBJ1-3, with 7 bases that match TRBD1. In germline, CDR1 is SGHRS, CDR2 YFSETQ. The CDR3 has 16 amino acids. V was clipped by 4 bases and J by 0 bases; unmatched bases: 7. The CDR3 DNA sequence: TGCGCCAGCAGCCACGATGGGACAGTCTCTGGAAACACCATATATTTT. Amino acids: CASSHDGTVSGNTIYF.

The genes are TRBV9 and TRBJ2-7; TRBD2 is a possible D gene (5 bases). The CDR3 sequence is 13 residues long. The germline V gene encodes CDR1 SGDLS and CDR2 YYNGEE. V shed 3 bases and J shed 6 bases, with 13 bases lying between them. The CDR3 nucleotides are TGTGCCAGCAGCGCAGCGGACGGAGGCGAGCAGTACTTC. It is translated as CASSAADGGEQYF.

The chain has TRBV7-9 and TRBJ2-3; possible D gene TRBD1, 5 bases. The CDR3 has 14 amino acids. With 0 bases removed from V and 4 bases from J, the gap between germline ends came to 8 bases. Germline assignment: CDR1 SEHNR and CDR2 FQNEAQ (reference sequence). Here the CDR3 DNA reads TGTGCCAGCAGCTTAGCGGTCAGGGCAGATACGCAGTATTTT. Protein sequence: CASSLAVRADTQYF.

This clone was observed a handful of times. The chain carries TRBV7-2 and TRBJ1-2, with a weak D call TRBD1 (5 bases). CDR1 and CDR2 from the germline V gene are SGHTA and FQGNSA. The CDR3 extends over 15 amino acids. Trimming removed 0 bases at V and 6 bases at J, with 14 bases between. The DNA for the CDR3 is TGTGCCAGCAGCTTAGCGTTATCGGGGGGTAATGGCTACACCTTC. This encodes CASSLALSGGNGYTF.

The J gene is TRBJ2-3, the V gene TRBV3-1 (or the pseudogene TRBV3-2), with 9 bases lining up with TRBD1. With 5 bases clipped from V and 8 bases from J, the junction kept 17 bases outside the gene matches. The V gene's germline CDR1 is LGHDT and CDR2 YNNKEL (reference sequence). This CDR3 region has 17 residues. The CDR3 DNA is TGTGCCAGCAGCGACCCGGGACAGGGTACTTGGGCAGGTACGCAGTATTTT. It codes for CASSDPGQGTWAGTQYF.

The rearrangement links TRBV25-1 to TRBJ1-2, with 10 bases fitting TRBD1. The CDR3 has 15 residues. V dropped 2 bases and J dropped 3; count of bases not matched to a gene: 3. CDR1 is MGHDK, CDR2 SYGVNS, per germline. In DNA form, the CDR3 reads TGTGCCAGCAGTGAAGCGACAGGGGGCCACTATGGCTACACCTTC. This gives the protein CASSEATGGHYGYTF.

The V and J genes are TRBV3-1 (or the pseudogene TRBV3-2) and TRBJ1-1, with 8 bases lining up with TRBD1. The V and J ends lost 0 bases and 7 bases, in that order; junction bases with no gene match: 7. The CDR3 is made up of 15 amino acids. Germline-derived CDR1 and CDR2 are LGHDT and YNNKEL (reference sequence). The CDR3 nucleotides are TGTGCCAGCAGCCAAGACAGGGGGCTACGGAATGAAGCTTTCTTT. Encoded protein: CASSQDRGLRNEAFF.

The chain carries TRBV5-1 and TRBJ1-1, with a weak D call TRBD1 (5 bases). Germline values: CDR1 SGHRS, CDR2 YFSETQ. The CDR3 contains 14 residues. V was pared by 0 bases and J by 1 base, with 7 bases between. The chain's CDR3 is CASSLVGGNTEAFF. CDR3 sequence (DNA): TGCGCCAGCAGCTTGGTCGGGGGGAACACTGAAGCTTTCTTT.